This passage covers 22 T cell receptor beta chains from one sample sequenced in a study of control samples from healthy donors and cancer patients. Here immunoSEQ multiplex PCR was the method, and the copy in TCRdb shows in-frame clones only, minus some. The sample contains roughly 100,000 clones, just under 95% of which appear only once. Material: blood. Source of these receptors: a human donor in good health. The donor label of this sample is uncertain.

The CDR3 protein is CAIAVEMYTGELFF. For the CDR3, the DNA is TGTGCGATTGCGGTGGAGATGTACACCGGGGAGCTGTTTTTT. The gene calls are TRBV21-1 and TRBJ2-2; the table gives TRBD2 as D, unverified against the DNA. TRBV21-1 is a pseudogene segment. The CDR3 consists of 14 residues.

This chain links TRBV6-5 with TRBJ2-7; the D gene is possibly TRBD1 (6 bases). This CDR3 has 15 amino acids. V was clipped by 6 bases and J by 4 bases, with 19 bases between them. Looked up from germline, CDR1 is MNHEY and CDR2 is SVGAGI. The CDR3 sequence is CASSRSAGDKYEQYF. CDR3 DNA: TGTGCCAGCAGCCGTTCGGCCGGGGACAAATACGAGCAGTACTTC.

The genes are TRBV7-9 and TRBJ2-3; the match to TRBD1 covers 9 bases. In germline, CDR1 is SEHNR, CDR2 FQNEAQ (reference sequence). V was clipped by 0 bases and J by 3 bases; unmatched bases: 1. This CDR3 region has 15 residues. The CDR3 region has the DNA TGTGCCAGCAGCTTAGCAGGGACAGGGACAGATACGCAGTATTTT. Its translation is CASSLAGTGTDTQYF.

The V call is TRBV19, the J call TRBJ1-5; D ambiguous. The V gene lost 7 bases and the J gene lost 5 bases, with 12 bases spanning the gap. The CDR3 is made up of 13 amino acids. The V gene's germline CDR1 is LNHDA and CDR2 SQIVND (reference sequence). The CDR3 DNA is TGTGCCAGTATCGGGCGGGGAGATCAGCCCCAGCATTTT. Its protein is CASIGRGDQPQHF.

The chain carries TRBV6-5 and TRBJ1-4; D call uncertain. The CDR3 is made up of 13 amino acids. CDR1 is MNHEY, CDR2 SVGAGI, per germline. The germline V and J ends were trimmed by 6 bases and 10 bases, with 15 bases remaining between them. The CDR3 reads CASRTGLTGKLFF. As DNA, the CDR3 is TGTGCCAGCAGAACGGGTCTAACCGGAAAACTGTTTTTT.

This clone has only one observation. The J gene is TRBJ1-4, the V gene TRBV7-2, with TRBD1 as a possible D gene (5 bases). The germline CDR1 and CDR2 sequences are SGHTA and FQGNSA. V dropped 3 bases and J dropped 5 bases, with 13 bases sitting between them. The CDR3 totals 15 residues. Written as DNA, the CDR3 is TGTGCCAGCAGCTTGGTCGGGGCAGGGAATGAAAAACTGTTTTTT. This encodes CASSLVGAGNEKLFF.

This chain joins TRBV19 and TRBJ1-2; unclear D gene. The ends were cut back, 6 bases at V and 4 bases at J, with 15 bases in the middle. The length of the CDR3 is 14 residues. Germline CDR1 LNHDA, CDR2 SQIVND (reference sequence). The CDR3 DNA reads TGTGCCAGTAGCCTGGGGATGAGAGGCTATGGCTACACCTTC. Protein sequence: CASSLGMRGYGYTF.

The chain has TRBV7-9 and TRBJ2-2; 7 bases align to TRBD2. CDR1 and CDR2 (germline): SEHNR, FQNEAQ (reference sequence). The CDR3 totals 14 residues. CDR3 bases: TGTGCAAGCGGGGCCGGGAAGCTTGCCGGGGAGCTGTTTTTT. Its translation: CASGAGKLAGELFF.

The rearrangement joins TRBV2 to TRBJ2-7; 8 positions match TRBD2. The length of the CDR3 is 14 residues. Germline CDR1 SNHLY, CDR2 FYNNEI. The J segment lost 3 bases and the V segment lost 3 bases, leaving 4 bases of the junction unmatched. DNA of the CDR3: TGTGCCAGCAGTGACGGACTAGCCAACTACGAGCAGTACGTC. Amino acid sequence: CASSDGLANYEQYV.

The CDR3 region is CATRAGGGEDTQYF. CDR3 nucleotide sequence: TGTGCCACCCGGGCCGGCGGGGGGGAAGATACGCAGTATTTT. The chain recombines TRBV3-1 (or the pseudogene TRBV3-2) with TRBJ2-3, with 9 bases matching TRBD2. The V gene end was trimmed by 10 bases and the J gene end by 5 bases; junction bases not matched to a gene: 10. Germline V gene sequence: CDR1 LGHDT, CDR2 YNNKEL (reference sequence). The CDR3 is made up of 14 amino acids.

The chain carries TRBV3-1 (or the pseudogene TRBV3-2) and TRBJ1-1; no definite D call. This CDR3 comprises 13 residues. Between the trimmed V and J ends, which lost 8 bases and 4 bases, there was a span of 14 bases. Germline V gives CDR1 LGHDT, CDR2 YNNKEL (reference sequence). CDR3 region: CASVPWGGTEAFF. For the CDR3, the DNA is TGTGCCAGCGTCCCCTGGGGAGGCACTGAAGCTTTCTTT.

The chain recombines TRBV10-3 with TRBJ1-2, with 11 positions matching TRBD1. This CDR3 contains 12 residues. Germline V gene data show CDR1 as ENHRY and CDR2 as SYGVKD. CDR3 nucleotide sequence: TGTGCGGTCTCAGGGGACAGGGGGGGCTACACCTTC. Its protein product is CAVSGDRGGYTF.

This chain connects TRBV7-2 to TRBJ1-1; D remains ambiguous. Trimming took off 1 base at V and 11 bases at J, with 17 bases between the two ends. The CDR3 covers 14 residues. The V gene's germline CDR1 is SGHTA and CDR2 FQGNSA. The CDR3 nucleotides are TGTGCCAGCAGCTTAGGTACCCAAGGCCTCCCGGCTTTCTTT. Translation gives CASSLGTQGLPAFF.

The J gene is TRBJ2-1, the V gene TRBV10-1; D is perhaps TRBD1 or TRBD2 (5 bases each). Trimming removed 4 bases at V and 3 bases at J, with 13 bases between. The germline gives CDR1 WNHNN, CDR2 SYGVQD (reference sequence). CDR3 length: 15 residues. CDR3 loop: CASSANRDGYNEQFF. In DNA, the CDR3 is TGCGCCAGCAGTGCCAATCGGGACGGCTACAATGAGCAGTTCTTC.

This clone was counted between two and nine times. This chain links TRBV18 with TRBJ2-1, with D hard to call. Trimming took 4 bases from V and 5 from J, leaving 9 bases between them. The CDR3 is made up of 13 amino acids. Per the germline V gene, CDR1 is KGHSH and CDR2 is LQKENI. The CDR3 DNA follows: TGTGCCAGCTCACGCGGAACACACAATGAGCAGTTCTTC. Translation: CASSRGTHNEQFF.

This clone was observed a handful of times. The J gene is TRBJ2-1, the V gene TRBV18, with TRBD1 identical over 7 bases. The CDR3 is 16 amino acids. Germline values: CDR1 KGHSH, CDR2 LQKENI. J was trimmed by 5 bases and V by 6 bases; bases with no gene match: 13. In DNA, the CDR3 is TGTGCCAGCTCCCGAAAGACCCCGGGACAGCACAATGAGCAGTTCTTC. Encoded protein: CASSRKTPGQHNEQFF.

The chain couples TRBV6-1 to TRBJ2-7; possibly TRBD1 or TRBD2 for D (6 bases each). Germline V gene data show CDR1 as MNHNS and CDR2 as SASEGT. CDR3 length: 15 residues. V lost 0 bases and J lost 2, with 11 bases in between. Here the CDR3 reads CASSEAIRGPYEQYF. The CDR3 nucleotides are TGTGCCAGCAGTGAAGCTATACGGGGGCCCTACGAGCAGTACTTC.

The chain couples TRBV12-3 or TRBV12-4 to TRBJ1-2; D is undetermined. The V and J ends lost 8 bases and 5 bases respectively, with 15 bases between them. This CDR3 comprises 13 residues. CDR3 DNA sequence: TGTGCCAGCCGGCCCCGGACGGTTTATGGCTACACCTTC. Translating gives CASRPRTVYGYTF.

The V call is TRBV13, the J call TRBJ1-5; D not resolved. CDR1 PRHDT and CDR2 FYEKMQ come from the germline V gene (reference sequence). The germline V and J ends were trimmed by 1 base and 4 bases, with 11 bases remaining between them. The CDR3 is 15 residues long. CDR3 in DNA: TGTGCCAGCAGCTTAGAACGGGGAGGGAATCAGCCCCAGCATTTT. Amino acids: CASSLERGGNQPQHF. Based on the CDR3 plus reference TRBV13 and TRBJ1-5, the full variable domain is AAGVIQSPRHLIKEKRETATLKCYPIPRHDTVYWYQQGPGQDPQFLISFYEKMQSDKGSIPDRFSAQQFSDYHSELNMSSLELGDSALYFCASSLERGGNQPQHFGDGTRLSIL.

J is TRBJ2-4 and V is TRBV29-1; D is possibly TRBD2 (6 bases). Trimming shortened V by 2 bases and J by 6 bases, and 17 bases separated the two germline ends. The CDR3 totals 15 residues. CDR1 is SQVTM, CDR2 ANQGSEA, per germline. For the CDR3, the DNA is TGCAGCGTTGAACCCCGCCTGGCGGAGGGAAACATTCAGTACTTC. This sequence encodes CSVEPRLAEGNIQYF.

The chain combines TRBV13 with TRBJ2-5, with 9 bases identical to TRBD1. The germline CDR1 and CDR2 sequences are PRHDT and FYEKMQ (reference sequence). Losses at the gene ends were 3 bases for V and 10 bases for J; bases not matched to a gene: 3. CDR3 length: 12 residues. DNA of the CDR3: TGTGCCAGCAGCTTCGACAGGGGGAACCAGTACTTC. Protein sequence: CASSFDRGNQYF.

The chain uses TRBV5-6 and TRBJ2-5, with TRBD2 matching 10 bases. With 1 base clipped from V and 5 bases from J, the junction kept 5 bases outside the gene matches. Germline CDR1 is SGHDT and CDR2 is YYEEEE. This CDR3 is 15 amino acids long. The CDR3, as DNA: TGTGCCAGCAGCTTGAGCGGGGGGGCCGGGGAGACCCAGTACTTC. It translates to CASSLSGGAGETQYF.